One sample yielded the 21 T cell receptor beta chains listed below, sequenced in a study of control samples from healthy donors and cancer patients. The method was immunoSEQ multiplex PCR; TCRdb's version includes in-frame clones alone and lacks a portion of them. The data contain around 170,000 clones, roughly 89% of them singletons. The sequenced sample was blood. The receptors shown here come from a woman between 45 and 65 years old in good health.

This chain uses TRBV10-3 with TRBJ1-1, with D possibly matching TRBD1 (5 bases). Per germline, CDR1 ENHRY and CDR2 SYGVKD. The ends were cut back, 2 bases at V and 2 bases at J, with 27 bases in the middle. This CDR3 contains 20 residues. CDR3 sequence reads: CAISEVGEEPPSGGNTEAFF. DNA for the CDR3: TGTGCCATCAGTGAGGTGGGGGAAGAGCCCCCGAGCGGGGGAAACACTGAAGCTTTCTTT.

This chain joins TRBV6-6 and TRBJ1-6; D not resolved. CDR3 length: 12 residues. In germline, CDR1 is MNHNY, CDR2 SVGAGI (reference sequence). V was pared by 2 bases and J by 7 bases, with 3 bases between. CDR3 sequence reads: CASSYPNSPLHF. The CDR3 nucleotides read TGTGCCAGCAGTTACCCAAATTCACCCCTCCACTTT.

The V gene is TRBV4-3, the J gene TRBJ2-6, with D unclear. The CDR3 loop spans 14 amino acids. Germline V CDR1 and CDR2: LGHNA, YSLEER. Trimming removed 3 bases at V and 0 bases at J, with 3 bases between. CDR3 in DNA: TGCGCCAGCAGCCACAACTCTGGGGCCAACGTCCTGACTTTC. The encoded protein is CASSHNSGANVLTF.

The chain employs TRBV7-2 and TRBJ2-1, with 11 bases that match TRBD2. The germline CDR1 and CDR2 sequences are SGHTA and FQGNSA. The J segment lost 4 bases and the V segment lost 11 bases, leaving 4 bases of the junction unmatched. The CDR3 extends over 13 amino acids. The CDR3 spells CAGGTSGYNEQFF. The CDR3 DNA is TGTGCCGGCGGGACTAGCGGTTACAATGAGCAGTTCTTC.

The CDR3 sequence is CASSFFGGEADTQYF. The CDR3 DNA sequence: TGTGCCAGCAGTTTTTTTGGGGGAGAGGCAGATACGCAGTATTTT. This rearrangement joins TRBV28 to TRBJ2-3; D may match TRBD1 or TRBD2 (5 bases each). The germline V gene has CDR1 MDHEN and CDR2 SYDVKM. The V end was cut by 3 bases, the J end by 4 bases, with 14 bases between. The CDR3 runs 15 residues.

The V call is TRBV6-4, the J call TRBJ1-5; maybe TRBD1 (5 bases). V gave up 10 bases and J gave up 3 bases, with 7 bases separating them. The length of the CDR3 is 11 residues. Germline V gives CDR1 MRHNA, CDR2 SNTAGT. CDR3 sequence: CAIRDNQPQHF. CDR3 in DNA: TGTGCCATCAGGGACAATCAGCCCCAGCATTTT.

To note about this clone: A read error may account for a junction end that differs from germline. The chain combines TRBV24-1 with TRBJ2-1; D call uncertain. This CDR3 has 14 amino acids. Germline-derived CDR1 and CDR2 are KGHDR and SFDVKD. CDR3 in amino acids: CVTSQNRRVNEQFF. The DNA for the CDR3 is TGTGTCACCAGCCAAAACCGCCGGGTGAATGAGCAGTTCTTC.

The CDR3 loop is CASSRGQGYYNEQFF. The CDR3 nucleotides are TGTGCCAGCAGTCGCGGACAGGGATACTACAATGAGCAGTTCTTC. The rearrangement uses TRBV28 and TRBJ2-1, with 8 nucleotides matching TRBD1. V trimming: 5 bases; J trimming: 3 bases; junction bases outside the gene matches: 6. The CDR3 totals 15 residues. CDR1 is MDHEN, CDR2 SYDVKM, per germline.

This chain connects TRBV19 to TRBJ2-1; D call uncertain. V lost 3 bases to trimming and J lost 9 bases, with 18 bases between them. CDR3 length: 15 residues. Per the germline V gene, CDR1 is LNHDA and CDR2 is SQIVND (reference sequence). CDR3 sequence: CASSMKAPWSGEQFF. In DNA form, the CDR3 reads TGTGCCAGTAGTATGAAGGCCCCCTGGTCCGGTGAGCAGTTCTTC.

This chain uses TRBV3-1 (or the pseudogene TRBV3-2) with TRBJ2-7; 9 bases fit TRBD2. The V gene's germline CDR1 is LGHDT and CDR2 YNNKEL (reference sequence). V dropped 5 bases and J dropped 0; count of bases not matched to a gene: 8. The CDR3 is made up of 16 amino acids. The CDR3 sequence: CASSAFLAGISYEQYF. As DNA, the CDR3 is TGTGCCAGCAGCGCGTTTCTAGCGGGGATCTCCTACGAGCAGTACTTC.

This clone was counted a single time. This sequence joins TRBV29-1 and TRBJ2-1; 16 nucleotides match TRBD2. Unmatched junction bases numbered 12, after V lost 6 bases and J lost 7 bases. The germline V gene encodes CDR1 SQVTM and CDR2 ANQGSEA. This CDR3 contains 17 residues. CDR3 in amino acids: CSVLGTSGGGSQNEQFF. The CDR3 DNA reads TGCAGCGTACTCGGGACTAGCGGGGGGGGATCACAAAATGAGCAGTTCTTC.

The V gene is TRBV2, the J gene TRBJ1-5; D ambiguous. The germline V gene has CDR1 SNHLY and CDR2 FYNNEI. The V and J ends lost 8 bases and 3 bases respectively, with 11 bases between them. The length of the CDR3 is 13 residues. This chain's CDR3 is CASQIGLNQPQHF. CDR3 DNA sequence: TGTGCCAGCCAAATAGGGCTCAATCAGCCCCAGCATTTT.

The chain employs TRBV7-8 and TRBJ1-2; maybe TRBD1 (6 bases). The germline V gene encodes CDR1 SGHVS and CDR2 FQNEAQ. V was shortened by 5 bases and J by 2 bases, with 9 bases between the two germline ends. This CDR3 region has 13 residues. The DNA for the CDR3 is TGTGCCAGCAGCGCCGACAGGAACTATGGCTACACCTTC. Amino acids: CASSADRNYGYTF.

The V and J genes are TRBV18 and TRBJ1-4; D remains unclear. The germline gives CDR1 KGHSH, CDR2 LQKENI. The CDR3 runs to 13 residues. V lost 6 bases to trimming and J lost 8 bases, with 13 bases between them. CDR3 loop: CASSPARSEKLFF. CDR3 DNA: TGTGCCAGCTCGCCGGCCCGGTCCGAAAAACTGTTTTTT.

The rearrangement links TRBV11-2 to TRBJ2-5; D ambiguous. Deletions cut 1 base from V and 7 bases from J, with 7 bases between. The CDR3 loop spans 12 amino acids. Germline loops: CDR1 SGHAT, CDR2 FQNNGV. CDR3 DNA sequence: TGTGCCAGCAGCTTAGGGCGAGGGACCCAGTACTTC. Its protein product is CASSLGRGTQYF.

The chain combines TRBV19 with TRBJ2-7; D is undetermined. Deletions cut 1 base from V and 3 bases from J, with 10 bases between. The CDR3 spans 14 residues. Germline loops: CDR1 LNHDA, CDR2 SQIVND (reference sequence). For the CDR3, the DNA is TGTGCCAGTAGTATAGCCTTGGACGGCTACGAGCAGTACTTC. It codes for CASSIALDGYEQYF.

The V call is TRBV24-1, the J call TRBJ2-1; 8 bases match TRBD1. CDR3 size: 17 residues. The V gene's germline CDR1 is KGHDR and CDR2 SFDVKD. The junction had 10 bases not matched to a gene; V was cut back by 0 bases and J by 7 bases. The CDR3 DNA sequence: TGTGCCACCAGTGATTTGCAGGGCCAGGGGGCGGGTAATGAGCAGTTCTTC. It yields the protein CATSDLQGQGAGNEQFF.

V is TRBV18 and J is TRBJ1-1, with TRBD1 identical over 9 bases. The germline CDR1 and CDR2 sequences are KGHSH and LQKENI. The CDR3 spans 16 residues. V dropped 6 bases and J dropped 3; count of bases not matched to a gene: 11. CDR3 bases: TGTGCCAGCTCCCAAACAGGGGGCGGAAGCTACACTGAAGCTTTCTTT. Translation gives CASSQTGGGSYTEAFF.

This CDR3 is CASSSGTDGNIQYF. CDR3 in DNA: TGTGCCAGCAGTTCAGGCACCGATGGAAACATTCAGTACTTC. V is TRBV6-6 and J is TRBJ2-4; the D is unclear. Germline lookup yields CDR1 MNHNY and CDR2 SVGAGI (reference sequence). Trimming took off 4 bases at V and 6 bases at J, with 13 bases between the two ends. CDR3 length: 14 residues.

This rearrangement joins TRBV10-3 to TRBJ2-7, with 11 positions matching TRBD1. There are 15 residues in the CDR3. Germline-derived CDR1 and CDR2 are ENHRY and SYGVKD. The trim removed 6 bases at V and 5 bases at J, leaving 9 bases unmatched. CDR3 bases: TGTGCCATCAGGGCCACCGGGACAGGGGGAGACGAGCAGTACTTC. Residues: CAIRATGTGGDEQYF.

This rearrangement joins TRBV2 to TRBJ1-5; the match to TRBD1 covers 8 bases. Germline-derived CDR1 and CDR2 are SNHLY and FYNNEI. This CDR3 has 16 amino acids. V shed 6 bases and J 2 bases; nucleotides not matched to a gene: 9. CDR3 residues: CASSQTGGFGNQPQHF. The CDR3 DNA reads TGTGCCAGCAGCCAAACAGGGGGATTCGGCAATCAGCCCCAGCATTTT.